Listed here are 5 T cell receptor beta chains from one sample, sequenced in a study of B cell selection in AIRE deficiency. Some clones are missing from TCRdb's copy, which holds only in-frame ones; the method was immunoSEQ multiplex PCR. This table has some 25,000 clones, about 96% appearing once. Sorting defined conventional CD4 T cells as CD4+CD127+. Sequenced input: conventional CD4+ T cells sorted from PBMCs. These receptors were collected from a human donor with AIRE deficiency.

The rearrangement links TRBV19 to TRBJ2-3, with D hard to call. The V end was cut by 4 bases, the J end by 0 bases, with 11 bases between. Germline-derived CDR1 and CDR2 are LNHDA and SQIVND (reference sequence). The CDR3 is 15 amino acids. CDR3 amino acids: CASSTPSVSTDTQYF. For the CDR3, the DNA is TGTGCCAGTAGTACCCCCTCCGTGAGCACAGATACGCAGTATTTT.

The DNA of the CDR3 is TGTGCCAGCAGCCAAGACCCCGGGACTAGGGGCAATGAGCAGTTCTTC. It is translated as CASSQDPGTRGNEQFF. The gene calls are TRBV4-2 and TRBJ2-1; TRBD2 matches 8 bases. The germline V gene has CDR1 LGHNA and CDR2 YNFKEQ. Trimming at V came to 0 bases and at J to 6 bases, leaving 7 bases not matched to a gene. The CDR3 totals 16 residues.

This chain connects TRBV14 to TRBJ1-6; 7 bases agree with TRBD1. Unmatched junction bases numbered 3, after V lost 0 bases and J lost 4 bases. CDR1 is SGHDN and CDR2 is FVKESK in the germline V gene. The CDR3 spans 16 residues. The CDR3 protein is CASSQDTGQYNSPLHF. DNA for the CDR3: TGTGCCAGCAGCCAAGATACGGGACAGTATAATTCACCCCTCCACTTT. The full variable domain, completed using reference TRBV14 and TRBJ1-6, is EAGVTQFPSHSVIEKGQTVTLRCDPISGHDNLYWYRRVMGKEIKFLLHFVKESKQDESGMPNNRFLAERTGGTYSTLKVQPAELEDSGVYFCASSQDTGQYNSPLHFGNGTRLTVT.

The chain combines TRBV6-5 with TRBJ1-2; D possibly corresponds to TRBD1 (6 bases). Deletions cut 2 bases from V and 2 bases from J, with 9 bases between. CDR3 length equals 14 residues. Germline assignment: CDR1 MNHEY and CDR2 SVGAGI. The CDR3 nucleotides read TGTGCCAGCAGTTACACAACAGGGAACTATGGCTACACCTTC. Translation gives CASSYTTGNYGYTF.

The chain uses TRBV2 and TRBJ2-5; no firm D call. With 6 bases removed from V and 5 bases from J, the gap between germline ends came to 10 bases. Germline CDR1 and CDR2: SNHLY and FYNNEI. The CDR3 covers 12 residues. This CDR3 reads CASRGLGETQYF. For the CDR3, the DNA is TGTGCCAGCAGGGGCCTTGGGGAGACCCAGTACTTC.